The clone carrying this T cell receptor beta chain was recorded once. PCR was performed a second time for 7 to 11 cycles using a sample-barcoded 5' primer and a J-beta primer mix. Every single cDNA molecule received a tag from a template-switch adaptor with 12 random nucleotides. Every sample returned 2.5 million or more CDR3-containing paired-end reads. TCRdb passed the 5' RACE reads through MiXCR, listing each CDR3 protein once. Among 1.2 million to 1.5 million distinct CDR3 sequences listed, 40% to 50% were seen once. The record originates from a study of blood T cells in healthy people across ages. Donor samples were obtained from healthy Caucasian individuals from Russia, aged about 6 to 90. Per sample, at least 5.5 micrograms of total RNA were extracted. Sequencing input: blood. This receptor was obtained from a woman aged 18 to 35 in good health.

The CDR3 protein is CASSPQTSATDTQYF. CDR3 nucleotides: TGTGCCAGCAGCCCCCAGACTAGCGCCACAGATACGCAGTATTTT. The J gene is TRBJ2-3, the V gene TRBV7-2; 8 nucleotides agree with TRBD2. V dropped 5 bases and J dropped 2; count of bases not matched to a gene: 6. CDR1 is SGHTA and CDR2 is FQGNSA in the germline V gene. This CDR3 contains 15 residues.